Listed here are 31 T cell receptor beta chains from one sample, sequenced in a study of blood T cell repertoires in COVID-19 (dated by TCRdb to the early 2020s). Library prep was done by the immunoSEQ multiplex PCR assay. What TCRdb holds here is the immuneACCESS table cut down to in-frame rearrangements. Part of the clones is not present; checked against another copy, under half of the missing clones reflect an unresolved V gene, and the others are unexplained. Across this sample there are 200,000 to 250,000 clones, with roughly 84% seen only once. The top ten constitute about 10% of the sample. Sequenced input: peripheral blood. Receptor source: a man over 45 with active or convalescent COVID-19.

The J gene is TRBJ2-7, the V gene TRBV6-6; TRBD1 matches 9 bases. This CDR3 spans 15 amino acids. V lost 6 bases and J lost 3; bases outside the gene matches: 9. CDR1 and CDR2 (germline): MNHNY, SVGAGI (reference sequence). DNA for the CDR3: TGTGCCAGCAGATCGACCGGGACAGGGATCTACGAGCAGTACTTC. It translates to CASRSTGTGIYEQYF.

The chain is built from TRBV7-9 and TRBJ1-2; D remains unclear. The CDR3 is 16 amino acids. Trimming pared 0 bases from V and 4 bases from J, leaving 15 bases between. Germline CDR1 SEHNR, CDR2 FQNEAQ (reference sequence). CDR3 sequence: CASSLAETLGSYGYTF. DNA of the CDR3: TGTGCCAGCAGCTTAGCGGAGACCTTGGGGAGCTATGGCTACACCTTC.

The chain is built from TRBV7-2 and TRBJ1-1, with 7 bases fitting TRBD1. Trimming at V came to 2 bases and at J to 5 bases, leaving 2 bases not matched to a gene. This CDR3 has 13 amino acids. The germline CDR1 and CDR2 sequences are SGHTA and FQGNSA. CDR3 DNA sequence: TGTGCCAGCAGCTTAACAGGGGAAACTGAAGCTTTCTTT. The encoded protein is CASSLTGETEAFF.

The gene calls are TRBV28 and TRBJ2-5, with D tentatively TRBD2 (6 bases). The CDR3 has 17 amino acids. The germline V and J ends were trimmed by 6 bases and 2 bases, with 22 bases remaining between them. Per germline, CDR1 MDHEN and CDR2 SYDVKM. The CDR3 loop is CASRSKFKGLHQETQYF. The CDR3 DNA follows: TGTGCCAGCAGATCCAAGTTTAAGGGACTTCATCAAGAGACCCAGTACTTC. Looking up the rest from reference TRBV28 and TRBJ2-5 gives the full variable domain: DVKVTQSSRYLVKRTGEKVFLECVQDMDHENMFWYRQDPGLGLRLIYFSYDVKMKEKGDIPEGYSVSREKKERFSLILESASTNQTSMYLCASRSKFKGLHQETQYFGPGTRLLVL.

This chain links TRBV19 with TRBJ2-1, with TRBD2 matching over 10 bases. CDR3 size: 13 residues. From germline, CDR1 is LNHDA and CDR2 SQIVND (reference sequence). V was clipped by 7 bases and J by 6 bases; unmatched bases: 3. This CDR3 is CASKASGGNEQFF. The CDR3 DNA reads as TGTGCCAGTAAGGCTAGCGGGGGCAATGAGCAGTTCTTC.

The chain joins TRBV12-1 to TRBJ1-2; the DNA was not used to check the table's D call, TRBD1. TRBV12-1 is termed a pseudogene. The CDR3 loop spans 13 amino acids. The CDR3 coding sequence is TGTGCCACCGGACAGGCCTTTAACTATGGCTACACCTTC. It specifies CATGQAFNYGYTF.

The chain carries TRBV5-1 and TRBJ1-6; tentatively, D is TRBD1 (5 bases). Trimming cost V 0 bases and J 10 bases, with 14 bases left between them. The CDR3 runs 15 residues. Per the germline V gene, CDR1 is SGHRS and CDR2 is YFSETQ. The CDR3 coding sequence is TGCGCCAGCAGCTTGGGCAGGGTTCGGGAGTCACCCCTCCACTTT. This encodes CASSLGRVRESPLHF.

Regarding this clone: Other nucleotide sequences from this sample produce the same CDR3. J is TRBJ1-2 and V is TRBV4-1; D gene ambiguous. V lost 1 base to trimming and J lost 2 bases, with 5 bases between them. The CDR3 sequence is 13 residues long. Germline loops: CDR1 MGHRA, CDR2 YSYEKL. The CDR3 DNA follows: TGCGCCAGCAGCCAAGCAGGAAACTATGGCTACACCTTC. It is translated as CASSQAGNYGYTF.

This chain links TRBV3-1 (or the pseudogene TRBV3-2) with TRBJ2-7; possible D gene TRBD2, 5 bases. Germline CDR1 LGHDT, CDR2 YNNKEL (reference sequence). This CDR3 comprises 15 residues. Trimming pared 2 bases from V and 6 bases from J, leaving 17 bases between. CDR3 bases: TGTGCCAGCAGCCAATTCGGGCAGAATCGGGGCGAGCAGTACTTC. Its translation: CASSQFGQNRGEQYF.

This sequence joins TRBV19 and TRBJ2-7; weak D call: TRBD1 (6 bases). The CDR3 length is 18 residues. V shed 5 bases and J shed 0 bases, with 23 bases lying between them. The germline gives CDR1 LNHDA, CDR2 SQIVND (reference sequence). As DNA, the CDR3 is TGTGCCAGTAGTCGCGCCGGGACACCCTCATTCCTCTCCTACGAGCAGTACTTC. This translates into CASSRAGTPSFLSYEQYF.

The chain links TRBV28 to TRBJ2-5; D gene uncertain. Trimming pared 5 bases from V and 2 bases from J, leaving 12 bases between. Germline V gives CDR1 MDHEN, CDR2 SYDVKM. The CDR3 sequence is 14 residues long. CDR3 in amino acids: CASSKRWSQETQYF. CDR3 nucleotide sequence: TGTGCCAGCAGTAAACGGTGGTCACAAGAGACCCAGTACTTC.

The chain links TRBV19 to TRBJ2-5; 11 nucleotides match TRBD2. The ends lost 6 bases at V and 0 bases at J; junction bases unmatched: 3. Germline CDR1 and CDR2: LNHDA and SQIVND (reference sequence). This CDR3 spans 15 amino acids. The CDR3 DNA follows: TGTGCCAGTAGCCCTAGCGGGGGGAACCAAGAGACCCAGTACTTC. Translated: CASSPSGGNQETQYF.

The chain uses TRBV5-6 and TRBJ2-5; the match to TRBD2 covers 13 bases. The germline CDR1 and CDR2 sequences are SGHDT and YYEEEE. Trimming removed 2 bases from V and 5 bases from J; junction bases left unmatched: 9. The CDR3 sequence is 17 residues long. The CDR3 DNA is TGTGCCAGCAGCTTCAGACTAGCGGGGGGTGGAGAGGAGACCCAGTACTTC. Amino acids: CASSFRLAGGGEETQYF.

The chain couples TRBV18 to TRBJ2-6; D perhaps matches TRBD1 (5 bases). V shed 4 bases and J shed 2 bases, with 18 bases lying between them. This CDR3 spans 18 amino acids. Germline CDR1 is KGHSH and CDR2 is LQKENI. DNA for the CDR3: TGTGCCAGCTCACGCCGGTGGGGCGGCAGGACTGGGGCCAACGTCCTGACTTTC. This encodes CASSRRWGGRTGANVLTF.

In DNA form, the CDR3 reads TGTGCCAGCAGCCTTATGCCAGGCTGGAACACTGAAGCTTTCTTT. This codes for CASSLMPGWNTEAFF. The rearrangement links TRBV4-2 to TRBJ1-1, with D unresolved. The CDR3 is 15 amino acids. V lost 4 bases, J lost 1 base, and 13 bases lay in between. The germline V gene encodes CDR1 LGHNA and CDR2 YNFKEQ.

This rearrangement joins TRBV11-2 to TRBJ2-2; TRBD2 matches 8 bases. The V and J ends lost 6 bases and 1 base, in that order; junction bases with no gene match: 4. The CDR3 sequence is 15 residues long. The germline CDR1 and CDR2 sequences are SGHAT and FQNNGV. The CDR3 is CASSRGGLNTGELFF. Here the CDR3 DNA reads TGTGCCAGCAGTCGGGGGGGCCTGAACACCGGGGAGCTGTTTTTT.

J is TRBJ2-3 and V is TRBV5-6; weak D call: TRBD2 (6 bases). The CDR3 extends over 14 amino acids. Germline V gives CDR1 SGHDT, CDR2 YYEEEE. The V end lost 1 base, the J end lost 0 bases, and 6 bases lay between the germline ends. CDR3 protein: CASSLRGSTDTQYF. CDR3 nucleotide sequence: TGTGCCAGCAGCTTGCGGGGGAGCACAGATACGCAGTATTTT. The full variable domain, in which reference TRBV5-6 and TRBJ2-3 provide the parts outside the CDR3, is DAGVTQSPTHLIKTRGQQVTLRCSPKSGHDTVSWYQQALGQGPQFIFQYYEEEERQRGNFPDRFSGHQFPNYSSELNVNALLLGDSALYLCASSLRGSTDTQYFGPGTRLTVL.

V and J are TRBV19 and TRBJ2-3; D is perhaps TRBD2 (5 bases). The CDR3 covers 16 residues. Germline CDR1 and CDR2: LNHDA and SQIVND (reference sequence). Between the trimmed V and J ends, which lost 5 bases and 3 bases, there was a span of 18 bases. The CDR3 spells CASSSPPGMNTDTQYF. The DNA of the CDR3 is TGTGCCAGTAGTTCCCCTCCCGGGATGAATACAGATACGCAGTATTTT.

The rearrangement uses TRBV4-1 and TRBJ1-4; D uncertain. Germline CDR1 MGHRA, CDR2 YSYEKL. V shed 4 bases and J shed 3 bases, with 12 bases lying between them. The CDR3 spans 15 residues. DNA of the CDR3: TGCGCCAGCAGCCGTGTCGGGGTTTCTAATGAAAAACTGTTTTTT. This codes for CASSRVGVSNEKLFF.

J is TRBJ1-1 and V is TRBV5-1; 10 bases fit TRBD1. The CDR3 runs to 13 residues. The junction had 3 bases not matched to a gene; V was cut back by 2 bases and J by 8 bases. Germline values: CDR1 SGHRS, CDR2 YFSETQ. The CDR3, as DNA: TGCGCCAGCAGCTTCGGACAGGGGGGCGAAGCTTTCTTT. It encodes CASSFGQGGEAFF.

The V gene is TRBV7-9, the J gene TRBJ2-2; the D gene is possibly TRBD2 (7 bases). The germline V gene encodes CDR1 SEHNR and CDR2 FQNEAQ (reference sequence). The V and J ends lost 5 bases and 3 bases respectively, with 16 bases between them. This CDR3 has 16 residues. CDR3 nucleotide sequence: TGTGCCAGCAGCCCGCCGCGGGGGCTGTACACCGGGGAGCTGTTTTTT. This gives the protein CASSPPRGLYTGELFF.

This clone was observed a single time. The chain links TRBV6-1 to TRBJ1-2; TRBD1 matches at 7 bases. The CDR3 totals 14 residues. V shed 0 bases, J shed 4 bases, and the junction held 2 bases outside the gene matches. Per the germline V gene, CDR1 is MNHNS and CDR2 is SASEGT. CDR3 sequence: CASSEANRGYGYTF. CDR3 in DNA: TGTGCCAGCAGTGAAGCGAACAGGGGCTATGGCTACACCTTC.

The chain joins TRBV5-1 to TRBJ2-1; 8 bases are shared with TRBD2. Germline V gene data show CDR1 as SGHRS and CDR2 as YFSETQ. The CDR3 has 16 residues. Losses at the gene ends were 4 bases for V and 9 bases for J; bases not matched to a gene: 15. In DNA form, the CDR3 reads TGCGCCAGCAGCCACCCTAAGAGCGGGAGTAGTACTGAGCAGTTCTTC. It specifies CASSHPKSGSSTEQFF. Based on the CDR3 plus reference TRBV5-1 and TRBJ2-1, the full variable domain is KAGVTQTPRYLIKTRGQQVTLSCSPISGHRSVSWYQQTPGQGLQFLFEYFSETQRNKGNFPGRFSGRQFSNSRSEMNVSTLELGDSALYLCASSHPKSGSSTEQFFGPGTRLTVL.

This chain uses TRBV10-3 with TRBJ1-5, with TRBD1 as a possible D gene (6 bases). The CDR3 consists of 15 residues. Germline V gene lookup returns CDR1 ENHRY and CDR2 SYGVKD. V shed 1 base and J shed 1 base, with 8 bases lying between them. CDR3 region: CAISEWGGSNQPQHF. CDR3 coding DNA: TGTGCCATCAGTGAGTGGGGGGGCAGCAATCAGCCCCAGCATTTT.

This clone was observed a single time. The chain combines TRBV6-6 with TRBJ2-7; 10 bases are shared with TRBD2. V lost 6 bases and J lost 5; bases outside the gene matches: 7. This CDR3 contains 14 residues. CDR1 is MNHNY, CDR2 SVGAGI, per germline (reference sequence). CDR3 loop: CASRELAGSNEQYV. The CDR3 region has the DNA TGTGCCAGCAGGGAACTAGCGGGGTCTAACGAGCAGTACGTC.

The chain links TRBV18 to TRBJ1-4, with D perhaps TRBD1 (5 bases). CDR1 is KGHSH and CDR2 is LQKENI in the germline V gene. The CDR3 contains 15 residues. The ends were cut back, 2 bases at V and 8 bases at J, with 15 bases in the middle. The CDR3 reads CASSPRGPEGEKLFF. CDR3 bases: TGTGCCAGCTCACCAAGGGGTCCCGAAGGCGAAAAACTGTTTTTT.

The chain couples TRBV7-3 to TRBJ1-4, with D hard to call. V lost 2 bases to trimming and J lost 0 bases, with 7 bases between them. The germline V gene encodes CDR1 SGHTA and CDR2 FQGTGA. CDR3 length equals 15 residues. CDR3 in DNA: TGTGCCAGCAGCTTATCAAGAGCAACTAATGAAAAACTGTTTTTT. It encodes CASSLSRATNEKLFF.

The CDR3 loop reads CSVDRGRSGNTIYF. CDR3 coding DNA: TGCAGCGTTGACAGGGGGCGCTCCGGAAACACCATATATTTT. The chain uses TRBV29-1 and TRBJ1-3, with 8 bases fitting TRBD1. CDR1 and CDR2 from the germline V gene are SQVTM and ANQGSEA. Losses at the gene ends were 3 bases for V and 4 bases for J; bases not matched to a gene: 5. The CDR3 totals 14 residues.

The gene calls are TRBV18 and TRBJ1-3; TRBD1 agrees at 10 bases. Germline V gene data show CDR1 as KGHSH and CDR2 as LQKENI. J gave up 0 bases and V 1 base, and 3 bases lay outside the gene matches. The CDR3 is 17 residues long. The CDR3 bases are TGTGCCAGCTCACCACTCGGGACAGGGGTCTCTGGAAACACCATATATTTT. It yields the protein CASSPLGTGVSGNTIYF.

The V and J genes are TRBV6-5 and TRBJ1-3; D remains ambiguous. From germline, CDR1 is MNHEY and CDR2 SVGAGI. The germline V and J ends were trimmed by 6 bases and 0 bases, with 6 bases remaining between them. The CDR3 spans 13 residues. The CDR3 loop is CASSQNSGNTIYF. The CDR3 DNA reads as TGTGCCAGCAGCCAGAACTCTGGAAACACCATATATTTT.

This clone has a handful of counts. This chain uses TRBV6-6 with TRBJ1-5, with D hard to call. This CDR3 is built from 14 residues. V was clipped by 2 bases and J by 1 base, with 6 bases between them. Looked up from germline, CDR1 is MNHNY and CDR2 is SVGAGI (reference sequence). CDR3 sequence (DNA): TGTGCCAGCAGTTACGGGCAGAGCAATCAGCCCCAGCATTTT. Protein sequence: CASSYGQSNQPQHF.